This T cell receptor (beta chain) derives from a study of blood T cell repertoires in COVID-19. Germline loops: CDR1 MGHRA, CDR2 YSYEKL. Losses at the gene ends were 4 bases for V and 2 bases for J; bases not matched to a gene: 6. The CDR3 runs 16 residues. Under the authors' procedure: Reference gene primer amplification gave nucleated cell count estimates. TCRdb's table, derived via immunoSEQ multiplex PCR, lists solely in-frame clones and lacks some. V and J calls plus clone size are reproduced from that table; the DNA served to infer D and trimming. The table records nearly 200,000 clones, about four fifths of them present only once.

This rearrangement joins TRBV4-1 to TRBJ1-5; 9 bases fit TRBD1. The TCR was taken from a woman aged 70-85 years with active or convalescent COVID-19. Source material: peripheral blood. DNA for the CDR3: TGCGCCAGCAGCCGGGGGGACAGGGTTGGCAATCAGCCCCAGCATTTT. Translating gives CASSRGDRVGNQPQHF.